This T cell receptor (beta chain) stems from a study of OX40 agonist ivuxolimab in advanced cancers. On the study more broadly: Patients treated during dose escalation were battling hepatocellular carcinoma, melanoma, renal cell or head and neck cancer.

Data came from immunoSEQ multiplex PCR; TCRdb stores just in-frame clones and leaves some out. The sample lists about 50,000 clones, about 88% seen once, with around 1.1% in the top ten. Germline V CDR1 and CDR2: LNHNV, YYDKDF (reference sequence). This CDR3 spans 14 amino acids. V dropped 0 bases and J dropped 6 bases, with 9 bases sitting between them. This TCR came from an adult with an advanced solid tumor such as melanoma, head and neck, liver or kidney cancer. The input for sequencing was CD4+ or CD8+ T cells sorted from blood, taken in a trial of the OX40 agonist ivuxolimab. The rearrangement links TRBV15 to TRBJ1-5, with a weak D call TRBD1 (5 bases). CDR3 residues: CATSREGTGQPQHF. CDR3 bases: TGTGCCACCAGCAGAGAGGGGACGGGTCAGCCCCAGCATTTT.